Each of the 31 T cell receptor beta chains below was sequenced from the same sample in a study of blood T cell repertoires in COVID-19. Method: immunoSEQ multiplex PCR; TCRdb's copy keeps in-frame clones and lacks some. This sample carries 15,000 to 20,000 clones, 70% to 90% of them seen once, and the ten largest clones take about 16%. Input material: peripheral blood. Receptor source: a human donor with active COVID-19. The donor label of this sample is uncertain.

This clone was observed a single time. J is TRBJ1-2 and V is TRBV7-3, with TRBD1 identical over 9 bases. Per germline, CDR1 SGHTA and CDR2 FQGTGA. The CDR3 runs to 16 residues. The ends lost 4 bases at V and 4 bases at J; junction bases unmatched: 10. The CDR3 region is CASSSPPGTGIYGYTF. The CDR3 coding sequence is TGTGCCAGCAGCTCACCCCCCGGGACAGGGATCTATGGCTACACCTTC.

This clone was picked up one time. This chain uses TRBV7-3 with TRBJ1-2, with TRBD1 matching over 10 bases. V was pared by 5 bases and J by 8 bases, with 8 bases of the junction left unmatched. Germline V gene data show CDR1 as SGHTA and CDR2 as FQGTGA. CDR3 length equals 14 residues. This CDR3 reads CASSATGTGEGYTF. CDR3 in DNA: TGTGCCAGCAGCGCGACCGGGACAGGGGAAGGCTACACCTTC. Full variable domain (rest looked up from reference TRBV7-3 and TRBJ1-2): GAGVSQTPSNKVTEKGKYVELRCDPISGHTALYWYRQSLGQGPEFLIYFQGTGAADDSGLPNDRFFAVRPEGSVSTLKIQRTERGDSAVYLCASSATGTGEGYTFGSGTRLTVV.

The chain uses TRBV29-1 and TRBJ2-2; D perhaps matches TRBD2 (5 bases). Germline V gene lookup returns CDR1 SQVTM and CDR2 ANQGSEA. The V and J ends lost 7 bases and 3 bases respectively, with 6 bases between them. The CDR3 spans 11 residues. The DNA of the CDR3 is TGCAGCGCGCGGGACACCGGGGAGCTGTTTTTT. Amino acids: CSARDTGELFF.

The J gene is TRBJ2-3, the V gene TRBV7-2; 9 nucleotides line up with TRBD2. V lost 2 bases to trimming and J lost 5 bases; unmatched junction nucleotides: 8. This CDR3 has 16 amino acids. The germline V gene encodes CDR1 SGHTA and CDR2 FQGNSA. The CDR3 protein is CASSLWGGGGGDTQYF. CDR3 nucleotide sequence: TGTGCCAGCAGCTTATGGGGAGGCGGGGGGGGAGATACGCAGTATTTT.

The chain joins TRBV7-9 to TRBJ2-1; 10 positions match TRBD2. V trimming: 5 bases; J trimming: 3 bases; junction bases outside the gene matches: 4. This CDR3 region has 15 residues. Germline CDR1 and CDR2: SEHNR and FQNEAQ (reference sequence). CDR3 DNA sequence: TGTGCCAGCAGCCAAATAGCGGGGGGCTACAATGAGCAGTTCTTC. Encoded protein: CASSQIAGGYNEQFF.

The count of this clone is one. This chain uses TRBV6-2 or TRBV6-3 with TRBJ2-4; 13 bases match TRBD2. Losses at the gene ends were 5 bases for V and 0 bases for J; bases not matched to a gene: 10. CDR3 length: 19 amino acids. Germline V gene sequence: CDR1 MNHEY, CDR2 SVGEGT. CDR3 DNA sequence: TGTGCCAGCAGTCAAGGACTAGCGGGGGCCTATCTAGCCAAAAACATTCAGTACTTC. It encodes CASSQGLAGAYLAKNIQYF.

The chain links TRBV5-6 to TRBJ2-1; 12 bases are a match to TRBD2. The V gene end was trimmed by 4 bases and the J gene end by 8 bases; junction bases not matched to a gene: 7. The length of the CDR3 is 15 residues. The germline gives CDR1 SGHDT, CDR2 YYEEEE. CDR3 bases: TGTGCCAGCAGCATACTAGCGGGGGGCGGCGATGAGCAGTTCTTC. Its translation is CASSILAGGGDEQFF.

The chain joins TRBV20-1 to TRBJ1-2, with D maybe TRBD1 (6 bases). CDR3 size: 11 residues. Germline V gene data show CDR1 as DFQATT and CDR2 as SNEGSKA (reference sequence). Trimming removed 6 bases at V and 10 bases at J, with 15 bases between. The CDR3 protein is CSAVRQADYTF. In DNA form, the CDR3 reads TGCAGTGCCGTGAGACAGGCTGACTACACCTTC.

This chain uses TRBV19 with TRBJ1-5; no firm D call. V shed 3 bases and J shed 7 bases, with 13 bases lying between them. Germline-derived CDR1 and CDR2 are LNHDA and SQIVND (reference sequence). The CDR3 totals 14 residues. The CDR3 protein is CASSIILPGQPQHF. DNA for the CDR3: TGTGCCAGTAGTATCATATTACCGGGGCAGCCCCAGCATTTT.

V gene TRBV20-1 combines with J gene TRBJ2-2; no clear D gene. This CDR3 contains 15 residues. Trimming removed 3 bases at V and 3 bases at J, with 14 bases between. In germline, CDR1 is DFQATT, CDR2 SNEGSKA (reference sequence). CDR3 bases: TGCAGTGCTAGTCGCGTCGGCGGTTACACCGGGGAGCTGTTTTTT. Amino acids: CSASRVGGYTGELFF.

The CDR3 DNA follows: TGCGCCAGCAGCCAAGGGCAGGACTACAACTATGGCTACACCTTC. Amino acid sequence: CASSQGQDYNYGYTF. The chain has TRBV4-1 and TRBJ1-2; D not certain. Germline CDR1 MGHRA, CDR2 YSYEKL. This CDR3 comprises 15 residues. The V and J ends lost 1 base and 2 bases respectively, with 11 bases between them.

The chain links TRBV4-3 to TRBJ2-5, with 9 bases aligning to TRBD2. The length of the CDR3 is 18 residues. V shed 4 bases and J 3 bases; nucleotides not matched to a gene: 15. Germline CDR1 reads LGHNA; CDR2 reads YSLEER. The CDR3 region has the DNA TGCGCCAGCAGCCCCGGGGATAGCGGGAGCAAAGAGGAAGAGACCCAGTACTTC. It encodes CASSPGDSGSKEEETQYF.

This chain uses TRBV9 with TRBJ2-3; 10 bases match TRBD2. Germline values: CDR1 SGDLS, CDR2 YYNGEE. The V gene end was trimmed by 2 bases and the J gene end by 1 base; junction bases not matched to a gene: 4. The CDR3 extends over 16 amino acids. The CDR3 spells CASSVGSGGRTDTQYF. The CDR3 coding sequence is TGTGCCAGCAGCGTTGGTAGCGGGGGGCGCACAGATACGCAGTATTTT. The whole variable domain, remainder taken from reference TRBV9 and TRBJ2-3, is DSGVTQTPKHLITATGQRVTLRCSPRSGDLSVYWYQQSLDQGLQFLIQYYNGEERAKGNILERFSAQQFPDLHSELNLSSLELGDSALYFCASSVGSGGRTDTQYFGPGTRLTVL.

This chain uses TRBV7-8 with TRBJ2-5, with 11 bases aligning to TRBD2. The CDR3 runs to 15 residues. Per the germline V gene, CDR1 is SGHVS and CDR2 is FQNEAQ. V shed 5 bases and J 1 base; nucleotides not matched to a gene: 3. CDR3 sequence reads: CASSASGGIQETQYF. The CDR3 DNA reads TGTGCCAGCAGCGCTAGCGGGGGGATCCAAGAGACCCAGTACTTC.

The V and J genes are TRBV4-3 and TRBJ2-5, with TRBD2 identical over 8 bases. The CDR3 has 17 residues. Looked up from germline, CDR1 is LGHNA and CDR2 is YSLEER. The V gene end was trimmed by 0 bases and the J gene end by 5 bases; junction bases not matched to a gene: 11. CDR3 sequence reads: CASSQDYASGSWETQYF. CDR3 in DNA: TGCGCCAGCAGCCAAGATTATGCTAGCGGGTCCTGGGAGACCCAGTACTTC.

This rearrangement joins TRBV6-6 to TRBJ2-1; 11 bases align to TRBD2. The length of the CDR3 is 14 residues. Germline V lookup: CDR1 MNHNY, CDR2 SVGAGI (reference sequence). Unmatched junction bases numbered 6, after V lost 9 bases and J lost 5 bases. CDR3 amino acids: CASILAGGNNEQFF. CDR3 DNA: TGTGCCAGTATCCTAGCGGGGGGCAACAATGAGCAGTTCTTC.

V and J are TRBV4-1 and TRBJ1-5, with D perhaps TRBD1 (5 bases). Germline V CDR1 and CDR2: MGHRA, YSYEKL. V gave up 0 bases and J gave up 6 bases, with 15 bases separating them. The CDR3 sequence is 16 residues long. CDR3 nucleotide sequence: TGCGCCAGCAGCCAAGACGGGGGTGTCCCCCCTCAGCCCCAGCATTTT. Amino acid sequence: CASSQDGGVPPQPQHF.

This chain links TRBV5-6 with TRBJ1-2; TRBD1 agrees at 10 bases. CDR1 and CDR2 (germline): SGHDT, YYEEEE. The CDR3 consists of 17 residues. Trimming took 4 bases from V and 8 from J; bases not matched to a gene: 17. The CDR3: CASSLLGASGQGKGYTF. CDR3 DNA: TGTGCCAGCAGCCTCCTTGGGGCATCGGGACAGGGGAAAGGCTACACCTTC.

The chain recombines TRBV6-2 or TRBV6-3 with TRBJ2-3; 9 bases fit TRBD1. V was clipped by 4 bases and J by 2 bases; unmatched bases: 22. The CDR3 sequence is 21 residues long. Germline CDR1 reads MNHEY; CDR2 reads SVGEGT. The CDR3 sequence: CASSSGGQGSRSTRNTDTQYF. The CDR3 bases are TGTGCCAGCAGTTCCGGGGGACAGGGCAGCCGCTCAACTAGAAACACAGATACGCAGTATTTT.

J is TRBJ2-3 and V is TRBV9; 7 bases line up with TRBD2. Germline CDR1 SGDLS, CDR2 YYNGEE. V shed 0 bases and J 4 bases; nucleotides not matched to a gene: 2. CDR3 length equals 14 residues. The CDR3 DNA sequence: TGTGCCAGCAGCGTAGAGGCGGGGGCAGATACGCAGTATTTT. Amino acid sequence: CASSVEAGADTQYF. Full variable domain (rest looked up from reference TRBV9 and TRBJ2-3): DSGVTQTPKHLITATGQRVTLRCSPRSGDLSVYWYQQSLDQGLQFLIQYYNGEERAKGNILERFSAQQFPDLHSELNLSSLELGDSALYFCASSVEAGADTQYFGPGTRLTVL.

The gene calls are TRBV7-3 and TRBJ2-3, with D possibly being TRBD1 (6 bases). Germline-derived CDR1 and CDR2 are SGHTA and FQGTGA. The V gene lost 5 bases and the J gene lost 2 bases, with 11 bases spanning the gap. The CDR3 is made up of 14 amino acids. The CDR3 region has the DNA TGTGCCAGCAGCCGCGGACAGTCCACAGATACGCAGTATTTT. This gives the protein CASSRGQSTDTQYF. Variable domain in full (rest from reference TRBV7-3 and TRBJ2-3): GAGVSQTPSNKVTEKGKYVELRCDPISGHTALYWYRQSLGQGPEFLIYFQGTGAADDSGLPNDRFFAVRPEGSVSTLKIQRTERGDSAVYLCASSRGQSTDTQYFGPGTRLTVL.

J is TRBJ1-3 and V is TRBV6-5; D is uncertain. CDR3 length equals 14 residues. The V gene lost 6 bases and the J gene lost 5 bases, with 14 bases spanning the gap. Germline assignment: CDR1 MNHEY and CDR2 SVGAGI. The CDR3 sequence: CASSSSGNRNTIYF. The CDR3 DNA is TGTGCCAGCAGCTCCTCGGGGAATCGAAACACCATATATTTT.

The chain combines TRBV4-3 with TRBJ2-3; 7 positions agree with TRBD2. The CDR3 has 18 amino acids. The germline V gene encodes CDR1 LGHNA and CDR2 YSLEER. Trimming took 0 bases from V and 2 from J; bases not matched to a gene: 11. The CDR3 DNA reads TGCGCCAGCAGCCAAGATTCGCCCCGGGGGGAGTTCACAGATACGCAGTATTTT. Its translation is CASSQDSPRGEFTDTQYF.

The rearrangement joins TRBV2 to TRBJ2-1, with D tentatively TRBD2 (5 bases). The CDR3 is 13 amino acids. Germline V gene sequence: CDR1 SNHLY, CDR2 FYNNEI. V lost 4 bases, J lost 9 bases, and 13 bases lay in between. CDR3 residues: CASSGWDGGEQFF. The CDR3 nucleotides are TGTGCCAGCAGTGGGTGGGATGGAGGTGAGCAGTTCTTC. The whole variable domain, filled in from reference TRBV2 and TRBJ2-1, reads EPEVTQTPSHQVTQMGQEVILRCVPISNHLYFYWYRQILGQKVEFLVSFYNNEISEKSEIFDDQFSVERPDGSNFTLKIRSTKLEDSAMYFCASSGWDGGEQFFGPGTRLTVL.

V usage is TRBV5-1 and J usage is TRBJ2-1; D gene uncertain. V was trimmed by 2 bases and J by 5 bases, leaving 11 bases between them. The CDR3 is made up of 14 amino acids. Germline-derived CDR1 and CDR2 are SGHRS and YFSETQ. The CDR3 spells CASSLFLQDNEQFF. The CDR3 DNA sequence: TGCGCCAGCAGCTTATTTTTGCAGGACAATGAGCAGTTCTTC.

This chain links TRBV7-2 with TRBJ2-3; D is possibly TRBD2 (7 bases). There are 16 residues in the CDR3. V was pared by 5 bases and J by 3 bases, with 18 bases between. Germline V gives CDR1 SGHTA, CDR2 FQGNSA. CDR3 sequence reads: CASSPMGRGATDTQYF. The CDR3 nucleotides are TGTGCCAGCAGCCCAATGGGGAGGGGGGCAACAGATACGCAGTATTTT.

This clone was seen a few times. The J gene is TRBJ1-2, the V gene TRBV19; the match to TRBD1 covers 7 bases. This CDR3 spans 16 amino acids. Germline V gene data show CDR1 as LNHDA and CDR2 as SQIVND (reference sequence). V trimming: 1 base; J trimming: 0 bases; junction bases outside the gene matches: 5. CDR3 nucleotide sequence: TGTGCCAGTAGTATAGGACAGGGACGAACTAACTATGGCTACACCTTC. Residues: CASSIGQGRTNYGYTF.

J is TRBJ2-4 and V is TRBV5-6; TRBD1 might be the D (6 bases). Trimming shortened V by 0 bases and J by 0 bases, and 16 bases separated the two germline ends. Per the germline V gene, CDR1 is SGHDT and CDR2 is YYEEEE. This CDR3 has 18 residues. The CDR3 here is CASSLGQVNLLAKNIQYF. The DNA of the CDR3 is TGTGCCAGCAGCTTGGGACAGGTCAACCTCCTAGCCAAAAACATTCAGTACTTC. The full variable domain, in which reference TRBV5-6 and TRBJ2-4 provide the parts outside the CDR3, is DAGVTQSPTHLIKTRGQQVTLRCSPKSGHDTVSWYQQALGQGPQFIFQYYEEEERQRGNFPDRFSGHQFPNYSSELNVNALLLGDSALYLCASSLGQVNLLAKNIQYFGAGTRLSVL.

This chain links TRBV9 with TRBJ2-1; D is possibly TRBD2 (6 bases). The CDR3 sequence is 17 residues long. CDR1 is SGDLS, CDR2 YYNGEE, per germline. V lost 0 bases and J 4 bases, leaving 17 bases between the germline ends. CDR3 region: CASSVVSAGGIYNEQFF. As DNA, the CDR3 is TGTGCCAGCAGCGTAGTGAGCGCTGGGGGGATTTACAATGAGCAGTTCTTC.

This chain uses TRBV9 with TRBJ2-3; possible D gene TRBD2, 6 bases. Germline V gene sequence: CDR1 SGDLS, CDR2 YYNGEE. CDR3 length: 16 residues. The V end lost 0 bases, the J end lost 0 bases, and 11 bases lay between the germline ends. The CDR3 is CASSVGPSASTDTQYF. The CDR3 DNA follows: TGTGCCAGCAGCGTAGGTCCTAGCGCTAGCACAGATACGCAGTATTTT.

The chain carries TRBV19 and TRBJ1-5; TRBD1 is a possible D gene (5 bases). The germline CDR1 and CDR2 sequences are LNHDA and SQIVND (reference sequence). V lost 5 bases and J lost 0, with 14 bases in between. This CDR3 comprises 16 residues. The CDR3 sequence: CASSPGGTYSNQPQHF. CDR3 DNA: TGTGCCAGTAGTCCGGGGGGAACCTATAGCAATCAGCCCCAGCATTTT.